The clone carrying this TCR beta chain has only one observation. These data originate in a study of shared clonotypes between healthy human individuals. V shed 6 bases, J shed 3 bases, and the junction held 16 bases outside the gene matches. CDR3 length: 18 residues. The germline CDR1 and CDR2 sequences are MDHEN and SYDVKM. The assay was immunoSEQ multiplex PCR, and TCRdb's table has in-frame clones only and misses some. The repertoire has some 1.5 million clones, approximately 98% of them found once; the top ten carry roughly 0.42%. The receptor's source is a man aged 30-40 years in good health. Sequencing used naive CD4+ T cells sorted from blood. Subset here: CD45RA+ positively selected. The chain recombines TRBV28 with TRBJ1-3, with TRBD1 matching 8 bases. As DNA, the CDR3 is TGTGCCAGCAGACGGTCGACAGGGGTCTCAAGGTTTGGAAACACCATATATTTT. As protein: CASRRSTGVSRFGNTIYF.